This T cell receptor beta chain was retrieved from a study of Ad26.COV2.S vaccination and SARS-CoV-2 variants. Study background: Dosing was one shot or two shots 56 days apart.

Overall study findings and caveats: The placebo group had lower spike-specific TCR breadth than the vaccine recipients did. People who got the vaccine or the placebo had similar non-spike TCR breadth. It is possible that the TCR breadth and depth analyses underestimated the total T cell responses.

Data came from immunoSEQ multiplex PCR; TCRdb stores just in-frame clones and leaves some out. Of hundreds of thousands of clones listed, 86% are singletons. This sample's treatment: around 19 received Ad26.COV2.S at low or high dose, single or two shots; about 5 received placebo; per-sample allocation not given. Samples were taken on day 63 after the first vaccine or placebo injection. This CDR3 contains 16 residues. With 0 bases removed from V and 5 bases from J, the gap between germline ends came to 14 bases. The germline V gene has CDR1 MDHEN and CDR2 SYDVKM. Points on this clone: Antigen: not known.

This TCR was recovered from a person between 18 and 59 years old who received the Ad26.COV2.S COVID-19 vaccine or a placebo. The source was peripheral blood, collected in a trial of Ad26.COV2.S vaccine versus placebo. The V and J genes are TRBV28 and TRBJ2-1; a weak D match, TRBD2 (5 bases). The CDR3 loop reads CASSLWGSPGDNEQFF. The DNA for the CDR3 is TGTGCCAGCAGTTTATGGGGCTCTCCCGGGGACAATGAGCAGTTCTTC.